This T cell receptor beta chain was identified in a study of T cells after yellow fever vaccination. Overall study context: Any fraction with a low cell number was prepared using SMART-Seq v4 Ultra Low Input.

This CDR3 contains 13 residues. V was cut by 4 bases and J by 5 bases, with 11 bases left in between. Germline V gene sequence: CDR1 MNHNY, CDR2 SVGAGI (reference sequence). As concerns this clonotype: No antigen is known for it.

5'RACE template switching produced TCR cDNA carrying a universal primer site and UMIs. MiXCR, applied by TCRdb to the 5' RACE reads, yields one record per CDR3 protein. The sample lists around 340,000 distinct CDR3 sequences; around an eighth were seen once. General study points: It was a small share of clonotypes that appeared in both CD4 and CD8 compartments. Reappearance after the booster was observed for most primary-vaccination clones (around 96% CD4, just over 85% CD8).

This clonotype was sampled from a young man who received the YFV17D yellow fever vaccine. The source was CD4+ T cells sorted from PBMCs, collected 15 days after the yellow fever booster vaccination. This chain connects TRBV6-6 to TRBJ1-1, with TRBD1 as a possible D gene (6 bases). CDR3 in amino acids: CASSSQGQTEAFF. CDR3 nucleotide sequence: TGTGCCAGCAGTTCCCAGGGGCAGACTGAAGCTTTCTTT.